This TCR beta chain was obtained from a study of tumor-infiltrating lymphocytes in primary liver carcinoma. Study information: Lesions, classed as T1-T3 N0M0, spanned about 4 to 11 cm across.

This clonotype has ten or more counts. Germline DNA was extracted too, while blood RNA derived from unsorted whole blood. Making TCR beta cDNA involved roughly 0.55 ug total RNA and a constant-region primer. Slightly modified ARM-PCR with three nested multiplex PCR rounds yielded TCR beta libraries. Via MiXCR, TCRdb re-called the multiplex PCR reads, giving one row per CDR3 protein. The table records 310,000 or so distinct CDR3 sequences, roughly three fifths of them present only once. The receptor's source is a woman in her twenties or thirties with primary liver carcinoma and hepatitis B virus infection. The sequenced material came from peripheral blood.

The CDR3 sequence is CSVGGHQVNEQYF. In DNA form, the CDR3 reads TGCAGCGTTGGCGGACACCAGGTAAACGAGCAGTACTTC. The V gene is TRBV29-1, the J gene TRBJ2-7; TRBD1 is a possible D gene (5 bases). Germline V gene sequence: CDR1 SQVTM, CDR2 ANQGSEA. The CDR3 runs to 13 residues. With 4 bases removed from V and 5 bases from J, the gap between germline ends came to 15 bases.